One sample yielded the 15 T cell receptor beta chains listed below, sequenced in a study of response to subunit inactivated influenza vaccine listed by TCRdb under 2018. Library preparation used RT-PCR. TCRdb records Illumina HiSeq 2500 as the sequencer. Using fastp at Q25 and MiXCR, TCRdb reprocessed the public reads and kept productive beta chains. Rows with a matching CDR3 protein are joined into one entry that keeps the most common DNA and genes. Within this sample are 150,000 or so distinct CDR3 sequences, with about 10% of them counted one time only. Roughly a third of the sample is held by the ten biggest clonotypes. Sequencing used CD8+ T cells sorted from PBMCs, obtained less than 25 months after vaccination. These receptors were taken from a man aged 45-69 years who received an inactivated influenza vaccine. Donor details come from another sample of the same person, matched by shared clones.

This clonotype was found many times. The rearrangement links TRBV6-1 to TRBJ2-7, with 10 bases lining up with TRBD1. Looked up from germline, CDR1 is MNHNS and CDR2 is SASEGT. The trim removed 6 bases at V and 4 bases at J, leaving 6 bases unmatched. The CDR3 is 14 amino acids. CDR3 residues: CASSAPGQGYEQYF. The CDR3 bases are TGTGCCAGCAGCGCCCCGGGACAGGGGTACGAGCAGTACTTC.

This clonotype was detected ten times or more. The chain has TRBV5-1 and TRBJ2-7; 9 bases align to TRBD2. The V gene's germline CDR1 is SGHRS and CDR2 YFSETQ. The CDR3 is 13 residues long. Trimming removed 5 bases from V and 3 bases from J; junction bases left unmatched: 3. The CDR3 is CASSFSGSYEQYF. In nucleotides, the CDR3 is TGCGCCAGCAGTTTTAGCGGGAGCTACGAGCAGTACTTC. The whole variable domain, remainder taken from reference TRBV5-1 and TRBJ2-7, is KAGVTQTPRYLIKTRGQQVTLSCSPISGHRSVSWYQQTPGQGLQFLFEYFSETQRNKGNFPGRFSGRQFSNSRSEMNVSTLELGDSALYLCASSFSGSYEQYFGPGTRLTVT.

There are many counts of this clonotype. This chain uses TRBV4-1 with TRBJ2-7, with a tentative D call TRBD1 (6 bases). V was shortened by 1 base and J by 1 base, with 14 bases between the two germline ends. CDR1 and CDR2 (germline): MGHRA, YSYEKL. CDR3 size: 16 residues. The CDR3 spells CASSQVQGLDSYEQYF. CDR3 DNA: TGCGCCAGCAGCCAAGTCCAGGGGTTAGATTCCTACGAGCAGTACTTC.

The rearrangement links TRBV6-1 to TRBJ2-7; D not certain. The germline gives CDR1 MNHNS, CDR2 SASEGT. The ends were cut back, 7 bases at V and 0 bases at J, with 13 bases in the middle. The CDR3 covers 14 residues. The DNA for the CDR3 is TGTGCCAGCACCCCCGGCTTCAACTCCTACGAGCAGTACTTC. It yields the protein CASTPGFNSYEQYF.

The chain carries TRBV5-5 and TRBJ1-1; D is ambiguous. CDR1 and CDR2 (germline): SGHKS, YYEKEE (reference sequence). This CDR3 is 15 amino acids long. Trimming pared 0 bases from V and 2 bases from J, leaving 11 bases between. The CDR3, as DNA: TGTGCCAGCAGCTTGGCCATGTCACTCAACACTGAAGCTTTCTTT. Encoded protein: CASSLAMSLNTEAFF.

The DNA of the CDR3 is TGTGCCAGCAGTTACAATGGGGAGATTTACTCCTACAATGAGCAGTTCTTC. Protein product: CASSYNGEIYSYNEQFF. The gene calls are TRBV6-5 and TRBJ2-1, with a possible D match to TRBD2 (5 bases). Germline CDR1 and CDR2: MNHEY and SVGAGI. The V end lost 2 bases, the J end lost 0 bases, and 14 bases lay between the germline ends. This CDR3 comprises 17 residues.

This clonotype has a count of ten or more. V is TRBV12-3 or TRBV12-4 and J is TRBJ2-1; possibly TRBD2 for D (7 bases). The CDR3 consists of 14 residues. V dropped 5 bases and J dropped 8 bases, with 16 bases sitting between them. The CDR3 DNA reads TGTGCCAGCAGTCCCCGGGGGGCCGGGGATGAGCAGTTCTTC. This encodes CASSPRGAGDEQFF.

This clonotype was recorded a few times. The V and J genes are TRBV13 and TRBJ1-4; no clear D gene. The V and J ends lost 5 bases and 5 bases respectively, with 12 bases between them. Germline V gives CDR1 PRHDT, CDR2 FYEKMQ (reference sequence). There are 14 residues in the CDR3. CDR3 residues: CASSPSGRNEKLFF. The CDR3 region has the DNA TGTGCCAGCAGCCCGTCGGGGAGAAATGAAAAACTGTTTTTT.

This clonotype was seen a few times. The genes are TRBV20-1 and TRBJ2-1, with TRBD2 identical over 7 bases. The CDR3 is 13 amino acids. From germline, CDR1 is DFQATT and CDR2 SNEGSKA (reference sequence). Trimming at V came to 4 bases and at J to 7 bases, leaving 7 bases not matched to a gene. CDR3 sequence: CSAMGEGRNEQFF. CDR3 bases: TGCAGTGCTATGGGGGAGGGCCGGAATGAGCAGTTCTTC.

The chain has TRBV28 and TRBJ2-2; no reliable D call. The CDR3 has 14 amino acids. The V gene's germline CDR1 is MDHEN and CDR2 SYDVKM. This chain's CDR3 is CAVGARPNTGELFF. In DNA form, the CDR3 reads TGTGCGGTAGGTGCAAGGCCGAACACCGGGGAGCTGTTTTTT.

This clonotype was observed a few times. This sequence joins TRBV13 and TRBJ2-3; D is possibly TRBD1 or TRBD2 (5 bases each). CDR3 length: 16 amino acids. V was cut by 0 bases and J by 1 base, with 11 bases left in between. Germline assignment: CDR1 PRHDT and CDR2 FYEKMQ (reference sequence). For the CDR3, the DNA is TGTGCCAGCAGCTTAGGCCCGGGGACGGGCACAGATACGCAGTATTTT. Translating gives CASSLGPGTGTDTQYF. The complete variable domain, with remaining parts taken from reference TRBV13 and TRBJ2-3, reads AAGVIQSPRHLIKEKRETATLKCYPIPRHDTVYWYQQGPGQDPQFLISFYEKMQSDKGSIPDRFSAQQFSDYHSELNMSSLELGDSALYFCASSLGPGTGTDTQYFGPGTRLTVL.

The chain has TRBV20-1 and TRBJ1-4, with D perhaps matching TRBD1 (5 bases). Trimming took 3 bases from V and 5 from J, leaving 13 bases between them. The CDR3 sequence is 14 residues long. Germline loops: CDR1 DFQATT, CDR2 SNEGSKA (reference sequence). For the CDR3, the DNA is TGCAGTGCTAGCGACAGAGCTTTAAATGAAAAACTGTTTTTT. Translating gives CSASDRALNEKLFF.

The J gene is TRBJ2-1, the V gene TRBV20-1; 10 nucleotides match TRBD2. Unmatched junction bases numbered 9, after V lost 5 bases and J lost 8 bases. The CDR3 loop spans 14 amino acids. Germline CDR1 is DFQATT and CDR2 is SNEGSKA (reference sequence). The CDR3: CSAVAGGPLHEQFF. The CDR3 bases are TGCAGTGCTGTAGCGGGAGGTCCTCTCCATGAGCAGTTCTTC.

This clonotype was seen ten or more times. The gene calls are TRBV28 and TRBJ2-2; TRBD2 agrees at 8 bases. The J segment lost 6 bases and the V segment lost 5 bases, leaving 5 bases of the junction unmatched. Germline V gene lookup returns CDR1 MDHEN and CDR2 SYDVKM. The CDR3 length is 14 residues. DNA for the CDR3: TGTGCCAGCAGTGGGACTAGGCAAGCCGGGGAGCTGTTTTTT. Translating gives CASSGTRQAGELFF.

This clonotype was seen a few times. The chain uses TRBV5-5 and TRBJ1-1; D call uncertain. Trimming pared 6 bases from V and 3 bases from J, leaving 12 bases between. There are 13 residues in the CDR3. Looked up from germline, CDR1 is SGHKS and CDR2 is YYEKEE (reference sequence). The chain's CDR3 is CASILRWDTEAFF. CDR3 nucleotides: TGTGCCAGCATCCTGAGATGGGACACTGAAGCTTTCTTT.